The clone carrying this TCR beta chain was seen more than once but under ten times. These data come from a study of cytomegalovirus exposure and HLA in healthy donors. Study in general: Early release data held 85 million or so unique TCRs from HLA-typed donors.

The PCR contained 60 Vbeta and 13 Jbeta primers. Here immunoSEQ multiplex PCR was the method, and the copy in TCRdb shows in-frame clones only, minus some. This table has tens of thousands of clones, approximately 79% appearing once. This CDR3 region has 14 residues. Germline loops: CDR1 MNHEY, CDR2 SVGAGI. Trimming at V came to 6 bases and at J to 9 bases, leaving 8 bases not matched to a gene. The chain combines TRBV6-5 with TRBJ1-6; 7 bases agree with TRBD1. The sequence came from a man aged 30 to 45 in good health and CMV-seronegative. Specimen: PBMCs. DNA of the CDR3: TGTGCCAGCAGATTGACAGGGACGGGTTCACCCCTCCACTTT. Its protein product is CASRLTGTGSPLHF.